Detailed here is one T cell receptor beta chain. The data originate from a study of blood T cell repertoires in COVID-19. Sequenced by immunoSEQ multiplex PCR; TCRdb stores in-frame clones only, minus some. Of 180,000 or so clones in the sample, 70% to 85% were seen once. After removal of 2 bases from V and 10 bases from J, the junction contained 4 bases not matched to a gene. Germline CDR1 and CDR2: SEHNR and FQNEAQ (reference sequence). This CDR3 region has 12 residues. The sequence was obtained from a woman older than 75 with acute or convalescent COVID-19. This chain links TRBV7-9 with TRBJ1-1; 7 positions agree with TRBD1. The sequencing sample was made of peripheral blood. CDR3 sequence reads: CASSLRAGGAFF. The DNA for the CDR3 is TGTGCCAGCAGCTTAAGGGCAGGGGGAGCTTTCTTT. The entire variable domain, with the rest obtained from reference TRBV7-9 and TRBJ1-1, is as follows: DTGVSQNPRHKITKRGQNVTFRCDPISEHNRLYWYRQTLGQGPEFLTYFQNEAQLEKSRLLSDRFSAERPKGSFSTLEIQRTEQGDSAMYLCASSLRAGGAFFGQGTRLTVV.